The 15 T cell receptor beta chains below all came from one sample that was sequenced in a study of cytomegalovirus exposure and HLA in healthy donors (dated by TCRdb to about 2017). Preparation of the library involved the immunoSEQ multiplex PCR assay. For the multiplex PCR, a mixture combining 60 forward primers for TCR Vbeta segments and 13 reverse primers for TCR Jbeta segments was used. TCRdb holds this immuneACCESS table with in-frame rearrangements only. Some clones are missing; in checked studies, unresolved V genes explain under half, and the rest has no known cause. The sample table records about 110,000 clones; 74% of these occur just once. The top ten clones comprise roughly 2.7% of the sample. The sample consisted of PBMCs. The origin of the receptors is a man aged 50 to 59 in good health and CMV-seropositive.

This sequence joins TRBV19 and TRBJ1-1, with TRBD1 matching 8 bases. The V and J ends lost 6 bases and 8 bases, in that order; junction bases with no gene match: 11. The germline V gene encodes CDR1 LNHDA and CDR2 SQIVND (reference sequence). The CDR3 sequence is 14 residues long. In DNA, the CDR3 is TGTGCCAGTAGCATCCGGACAGGGAGTCTCGAAGCTTTCTTT. Translating it yields CASSIRTGSLEAFF.

The V and J genes are TRBV2 and TRBJ1-5; D is possibly TRBD1 (5 bases). The germline V gene encodes CDR1 SNHLY and CDR2 FYNNEI. CDR3 length: 15 residues. Between the trimmed V and J ends, which lost 4 bases and 2 bases, there was a span of 12 bases. CDR3 region: CASSGRGFRNQPQHF. For the CDR3, the DNA is TGTGCCAGCAGTGGTCGGGGGTTTCGCAATCAGCCCCAGCATTTT. Full variable domain (outside the CDR3, taken from reference TRBV2 and TRBJ1-5): EPEVTQTPSHQVTQMGQEVILRCVPISNHLYFYWYRQILGQKVEFLVSFYNNEISEKSEIFDDQFSVERPDGSNFTLKIRSTKLEDSAMYFCASSGRGFRNQPQHFGDGTRLSIL.

V and J are TRBV7-3 and TRBJ2-5, with 8 bases lining up with TRBD1. CDR1 SGHTA and CDR2 FQGTGA come from the germline V gene. The V gene end was trimmed by 4 bases and the J gene end by 4 bases; junction bases not matched to a gene: 2. The CDR3 has 13 residues. The CDR3 DNA sequence: TGTGCCAGCAGCTCCGGACAGGGAGAGACCCAGTACTTC. Translation: CASSSGQGETQYF.

This clone was observed once. The genes are TRBV6-5 and TRBJ2-7; the match to TRBD1 covers 9 bases. Germline CDR1 is MNHEY and CDR2 is SVGAGI. The V gene end was trimmed by 0 bases and the J gene end by 0 bases; junction bases not matched to a gene: 0. The CDR3 has 15 residues. CDR3 sequence: CASSYSTGGSYEQYF. CDR3 nucleotide sequence: TGTGCCAGCAGTTACTCGACAGGGGGCTCCTACGAGCAGTACTTC.

The gene calls are TRBV9 and TRBJ1-3; 8 bases are shared with TRBD1. V dropped 2 bases and J dropped 2; count of bases not matched to a gene: 6. This CDR3 has 16 residues. Germline CDR1 and CDR2: SGDLS and YYNGEE. The CDR3 bases are TGTGCCAGCAGCGTGGGGGACAGGCTCACTGGAAACACCATATATTTT. It yields the protein CASSVGDRLTGNTIYF.

CDR3 loop: CASSPSTGGIDEQYF. The CDR3 DNA is TGTGCCAGCTCACCCTCGACAGGGGGCATCGACGAGCAGTACTTC. The rearrangement links TRBV18 to TRBJ2-7; 10 bases agree with TRBD1. The germline V gene encodes CDR1 KGHSH and CDR2 LQKENI. CDR3 length: 15 amino acids. Unmatched junction bases numbered 7, after V lost 3 bases and J lost 5 bases.

This sequence joins TRBV27 and TRBJ2-4; 7 positions agree with TRBD1. Trimming took 6 bases from V and 4 from J; bases not matched to a gene: 3. The CDR3 runs 13 residues. The germline CDR1 and CDR2 sequences are MNHEY and SMNVEV (reference sequence). CDR3 amino acids: CASRGTAKNIQYF. CDR3 nucleotides: TGTGCCAGCAGAGGGACAGCTAAAAACATTCAGTACTTC.

V gene TRBV5-5 combines with J gene TRBJ2-5, with 7 bases identical to TRBD2. The CDR3 is 16 residues long. The V gene's germline CDR1 is SGHKS and CDR2 YYEKEE (reference sequence). Unmatched junction bases numbered 6, after V lost 0 bases and J lost 1 base. CDR3 residues: CASSLAWGRAQETQYF. The CDR3 DNA reads TGTGCCAGCAGCTTGGCCTGGGGGAGGGCCCAAGAGACCCAGTACTTC.

The chain carries TRBV5-1 and TRBJ1-1; the D gene is possibly TRBD1 (5 bases). This CDR3 is built from 16 residues. With 4 bases removed from V and 6 bases from J, the gap between germline ends came to 22 bases. Germline CDR1 SGHRS, CDR2 YFSETQ. CDR3 in amino acids: CASSPGGAGKDPEAFF. The CDR3 DNA follows: TGCGCCAGCAGCCCCGGTGGGGCAGGGAAGGACCCTGAAGCTTTCTTT.

This clone has more than one count but fewer than ten. The V gene is TRBV6-5, the J gene TRBJ2-7, with TRBD1 matching 12 bases. The CDR3 is 16 residues long. V was clipped by 0 bases and J by 4 bases; unmatched bases: 4. The germline V gene has CDR1 MNHEY and CDR2 SVGAGI. The CDR3 protein is CASSYSGTGGVYEQYF. The CDR3 DNA is TGTGCCAGCAGTTACTCCGGGACAGGGGGCGTTTACGAGCAGTACTTC.

The gene calls are TRBV19 and TRBJ1-1, with 9 bases lining up with TRBD1. Losses at the gene ends were 8 bases for V and 11 bases for J; bases not matched to a gene: 12. CDR1 and CDR2 from the germline V gene are LNHDA and SQIVND (reference sequence). The CDR3 covers 13 residues. CDR3 nucleotides: TGTGCCAGTTGGTCCCGGGACAGGGTTCGGGCTTTCTTT. It specifies CASWSRDRVRAFF. Full variable domain (remainder filled in from reference TRBV19 and TRBJ1-1): DGGITQSPKYLFRKEGQNVTLSCEQNLNHDAMYWYRQDPGQGLRLIYYSQIVNDFQKGDIAEGYSVSREKKESFPLTVTSAQKNPTAFYLCASWSRDRVRAFFGQGTRLTVV.

A single count supports this clone. The CDR3 loop reads CASSERGQTTEAFF. CDR3 nucleotides: TGTGCCAGCAGTGAACGGGGACAGACAACTGAAGCTTTCTTT. The genes are TRBV25-1 and TRBJ1-1, with 7 bases that match TRBD1. The V gene's germline CDR1 is MGHDK and CDR2 SYGVNS. The junction had 5 bases not matched to a gene; V was cut back by 2 bases and J by 5 bases. CDR3 size: 14 residues.

This sequence joins TRBV11-2 and TRBJ2-2; 8 bases agree with TRBD2. Germline CDR1 reads SGHAT; CDR2 reads FQNNGV. There are 15 residues in the CDR3. Unmatched junction bases numbered 8, after V lost 5 bases and J lost 6 bases. CDR3 amino acids: CASSPTSGGAGELFF. CDR3 DNA: TGTGCCAGCAGCCCCACTAGCGGCGGGGCCGGGGAGCTGTTTTTT.

The gene calls are TRBV2 and TRBJ2-5, with 8 bases aligning to TRBD1. Per the germline V gene, CDR1 is SNHLY and CDR2 is FYNNEI. The ends lost 5 bases at V and 5 bases at J; junction bases unmatched: 4. The CDR3 sequence is 13 residues long. The CDR3 reads CASSRTGQETQYF. Here the CDR3 DNA reads TGTGCCAGCAGTCGGACAGGGCAGGAGACCCAGTACTTC.

This clone was seen only once. The chain links TRBV11-2 to TRBJ2-6; D call uncertain. Germline V gene lookup returns CDR1 SGHAT and CDR2 FQNNGV. The ends were cut back, 4 bases at V and 0 bases at J, with 7 bases in the middle. The CDR3 has 15 amino acids. CDR3 in DNA: TGTGCCAGCAGCTCTAGAGGCTCTGGGGCCAACGTCCTGACTTTC. Protein product: CASSSRGSGANVLTF.